These 14 T cell receptor beta chains share one sample of origin, sequenced in a study of cytomegalovirus exposure and HLA in healthy donors. Libraries were prepared by immunoSEQ multiplex PCR; TCRdb keeps only in-frame clonotypes and omits some of them. There are 100,000 or so clones in the sample; 86% occur only once, and about 4% lies in the top ten. Sequenced material: PBMCs. The receptors shown here come from a woman under 30 in good health and CMV-seropositive.

V gene TRBV27 combines with J gene TRBJ2-5; weak D call: TRBD2 (6 bases). V was clipped by 7 bases and J by 3 bases, with 12 bases between them. CDR1 and CDR2 (germline): MNHEY, SMNVEV (reference sequence). The CDR3 has 13 amino acids. CDR3: CASTGVGEETQYF. The CDR3 nucleotides are TGTGCCAGCACGGGGGTAGGCGAAGAGACCCAGTACTTC.

The rearrangement joins TRBV4-1 to TRBJ1-1; D is unresolved. Germline V gives CDR1 MGHRA, CDR2 YSYEKL. Trimming pared 0 bases from V and 2 bases from J, leaving 13 bases between. CDR3 length: 16 amino acids. The CDR3 region has the DNA TGCGCCAGCAGCCAAGATTTCGCGGGAGAAAACACTGAAGCTTTCTTT. This gives the protein CASSQDFAGENTEAFF.

V and J are TRBV2 and TRBJ2-7; 8 bases match TRBD2. Per germline, CDR1 SNHLY and CDR2 FYNNEI. V lost 1 base to trimming and J lost 3 bases; unmatched junction nucleotides: 5. There are 15 residues in the CDR3. CDR3 in DNA: TGTGCCAGCAGTGAAGACCCCCTAGCGGGCTACGAGCAGTACTTC. Translation: CASSEDPLAGYEQYF.

The table lists this clone with a few counts. The chain couples TRBV9 to TRBJ1-2; the match to TRBD1 covers 12 bases. There are 18 residues in the CDR3. J gave up 0 bases and V 2 bases, and 8 bases lay outside the gene matches. Germline-derived CDR1 and CDR2 are SGDLS and YYNGEE. CDR3 region: CASSVGDRGLSANYGYTF. In DNA, the CDR3 is TGTGCCAGCAGCGTGGGGGACAGGGGGCTTTCGGCTAACTATGGCTACACCTTC.

The chain combines TRBV2 with TRBJ1-5, with 7 bases aligning to TRBD1. Germline V gene lookup returns CDR1 SNHLY and CDR2 FYNNEI. This CDR3 is built from 15 residues. Trimming took 7 bases from V and 0 from J; bases not matched to a gene: 6. The DNA for the CDR3 is TGTGCCAGCAAGGCGGCAGGGGGTAGCAATCAGCCCCAGCATTTT. Protein product: CASKAAGGSNQPQHF.

The V gene is TRBV28, the J gene TRBJ1-1, with TRBD1 identical over 7 bases. Germline V gives CDR1 MDHEN, CDR2 SYDVKM. V dropped 5 bases and J dropped 4; count of bases not matched to a gene: 7. The length of the CDR3 is 14 residues. CDR3 sequence reads: CASSAVRGLTEAFF. CDR3 nucleotides: TGTGCCAGCAGTGCCGTAAGGGGGCTCACTGAAGCTTTCTTT. The entire variable domain, with the rest obtained from reference TRBV28 and TRBJ1-1, is as follows: DVKVTQSSRYLVKRTGEKVFLECVQDMDHENMFWYRQDPGLGLRLIYFSYDVKMKEKGDIPEGYSVSREKKERFSLILESASTNQTSMYLCASSAVRGLTEAFFGQGTRLTVV.

J is TRBJ1-5 and V is TRBV2, with 9 bases matching TRBD1. V trimming: 6 bases; J trimming: 5 bases; junction bases outside the gene matches: 14. The CDR3 loop spans 17 amino acids. Germline CDR1 is SNHLY and CDR2 is FYNNEI. This CDR3 is CASSRGQGLRRDQPQHF. DNA for the CDR3: TGTGCCAGCAGCAGGGGACAGGGATTAAGGAGGGATCAGCCCCAGCATTTT.

The J gene is TRBJ2-5, the V gene TRBV6-1, with 8 bases that match TRBD1. With 8 bases clipped from V and 4 bases from J, the junction kept 9 bases outside the gene matches. Germline V gives CDR1 MNHNS, CDR2 SASEGT. The CDR3 is made up of 14 amino acids. The CDR3 sequence is CASFVTGGGETQYF. The CDR3 nucleotides read TGTGCCAGCTTTGTAACAGGGGGAGGAGAGACCCAGTACTTC.

This clone was recorded only once. This chain uses TRBV9 with TRBJ2-1; 10 bases align to TRBD2. The CDR3 runs 16 residues. J lost 6 bases, V lost 4 bases, and 10 bases had no gene match. The germline V gene has CDR1 SGDLS and CDR2 YYNGEE. The CDR3 loop reads CASSLTSGAGPNEQFF. The CDR3 DNA reads TGTGCCAGCAGCTTAACTAGCGGGGCCGGACCCAATGAGCAGTTCTTC.

A single count supports this clone. The genes are TRBV9 and TRBJ2-5, with a weak D call TRBD2 (6 bases). The V and J ends lost 0 bases and 1 base respectively, with 10 bases between them. Germline CDR1 reads SGDLS; CDR2 reads YYNGEE. The CDR3 has 15 residues. The CDR3 loop is CASSVGGGIQETQYF. The CDR3 bases are TGTGCCAGCAGCGTAGGGGGAGGCATCCAAGAGACCCAGTACTTC. Full variable domain (remainder filled in from reference TRBV9 and TRBJ2-5): DSGVTQTPKHLITATGQRVTLRCSPRSGDLSVYWYQQSLDQGLQFLIQYYNGEERAKGNILERFSAQQFPDLHSELNLSSLELGDSALYFCASSVGGGIQETQYFGPGTRLLVL.

The genes are TRBV15 and TRBJ1-4; D ambiguous. This CDR3 region has 15 residues. Germline V gives CDR1 LNHNV, CDR2 YYDKDF (reference sequence). The V end lost 0 bases, the J end lost 5 bases, and 10 bases lay between the germline ends. CDR3 loop: CATSRDTAENEKLFF. The CDR3 DNA reads as TGTGCCACCAGCAGAGATACTGCCGAGAATGAAAAACTGTTTTTT.

The V call is TRBV5-1, the J call TRBJ2-1; TRBD2 agrees at 7 bases. Trimming took 6 bases from V and 9 from J; bases not matched to a gene: 12. CDR3 length: 14 residues. From germline, CDR1 is SGHRS and CDR2 YFSETQ. The CDR3 loop reads CASNPRGDRGEQFF. CDR3 nucleotide sequence: TGCGCCAGCAACCCTCGGGGGGACCGAGGTGAGCAGTTCTTC.

In its sample, this clone was seen a few times. The chain joins TRBV10-2 to TRBJ1-1, with unresolved D. The CDR3 is 14 residues long. Germline-derived CDR1 and CDR2 are WSHSY and SAAADI. Trimming shortened V by 3 bases and J by 1 base, and 9 bases separated the two germline ends. This chain's CDR3 is CASSERGRNTEAFF. Here the CDR3 DNA reads TGCGCCAGCAGTGAAAGAGGGCGGAACACTGAAGCTTTCTTT.

CDR3 loop: CASSYSDEETQYF. The CDR3 nucleotides are TGTGCCAGCAGCTACAGTGATGAAGAGACCCAGTACTTC. This sequence joins TRBV5-4 and TRBJ2-5, with unresolved D. The CDR3 covers 13 residues. In germline, CDR1 is SGHNT, CDR2 YYREEE (reference sequence). V was clipped by 3 bases and J by 3 bases, with 9 bases between them.